This TCR beta chain was captured in a study of blood T cell repertoires in COVID-19. Generated by immunoSEQ multiplex PCR, the TCRdb table keeps only in-frame clones and is missing some. The table includes approximately 150,000 clones, more than 80% detected once. Germline lookup yields CDR1 SGHNT and CDR2 YYREEE (reference sequence). V lost 4 bases to trimming and J lost 2 bases; unmatched junction nucleotides: 6. This CDR3 spans 16 amino acids. Seattle patients were enrolled during active infection and followed longitudinally. This clonotype originated in a man between 18 and 29 years old with COVID-19, enrolled during active disease. The sequencing input was peripheral blood. The chain is built from TRBV5-4 and TRBJ2-2; 9 bases fit TRBD1. The CDR3 DNA sequence: TGTGCCAGCAGCGGGGGGACAGGGTATAACACCGGGGAGCTGTTTTTT. It encodes CASSGGTGYNTGELFF.